The following is a T cell receptor (beta chain) sequence with its context. Its target is not known. This sample stems from a study of OX40 agonist ivuxolimab in advanced cancers. From germline, CDR1 is LGHNA and CDR2 YSLEER. The CDR3 totals 16 residues. Trimming took 3 bases from V and 2 from J; bases not matched to a gene: 6. Anyone with autoimmune disease history or systemic immunosuppression was excluded. Collection of blood occurred at baseline, at cycle 4 day 1, and at cycle 7 day 1. Produced via immunoSEQ multiplex PCR; TCRdb's table is partial and in-frame only. The data contain fewer than 15,000 clones, less than 90% of them singletons. General study points: Compared with CD4+, CD8+ T cells on average had more expanded clones.

The source of this sequence is an adult with an advanced solid tumor such as melanoma, head and neck, liver or kidney cancer. This chain connects TRBV4-3 to TRBJ2-7; TRBD1 matches at 11 bases. This sample comprised CD4+ or CD8+ T cells sorted from blood, obtained in a trial of the OX40 agonist ivuxolimab. The CDR3 coding sequence is TGCGCCAGCAGCCAGACTCCGGGACAGGGGGCCTACGAGCAGTACTTC. Protein sequence: CASSQTPGQGAYEQYF.